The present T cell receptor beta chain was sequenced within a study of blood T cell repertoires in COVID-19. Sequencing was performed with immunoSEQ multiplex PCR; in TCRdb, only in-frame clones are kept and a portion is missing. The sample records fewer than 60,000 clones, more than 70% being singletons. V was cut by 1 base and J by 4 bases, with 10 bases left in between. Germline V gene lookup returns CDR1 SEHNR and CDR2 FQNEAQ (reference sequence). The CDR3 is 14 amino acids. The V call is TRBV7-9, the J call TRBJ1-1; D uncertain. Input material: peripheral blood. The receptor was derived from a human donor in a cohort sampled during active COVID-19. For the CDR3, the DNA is TGTGCCAGCAGCTTAGAGGTAGCGGGCACTGAAGCTTTCTTT. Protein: CASSLEVAGTEAFF.